This T cell receptor beta chain was documented in a study of vaccination effects on CD4 cells after COVID-19. Overall study context: Post-vaccine specimens were collected at a median of 72 days following the second dose.

ViraFEST assay sequencing came after antigen-specific CD4+ T cells were expanded with viral peptide pools. Subsequent to a culture period of about ten days, CD4+ T cells were isolated. The participants, recipients of two vaccine doses, got either BNT162b2 or mRNA-1273. The repertoire was sequenced with immunoSEQ multiplex PCR; TCRdb's copy has only in-frame clones and lacks some. The repertoire consists of some 74,000 clones, with approximately 82% occurring once and the leading ten covering 1.2%. As regards this clone: Its antigen remains unidentified.

V lost 4 bases and J lost 2; bases outside the gene matches: 3. CDR1 and CDR2 from the germline V gene are MNHEY and SVGAGI. This CDR3 spans 15 amino acids. The material was CD4+ T cells from PBMCs cultured with HCoV-229E spike peptides, obtained after COVID-19 vaccination. The receptor's source is a human donor who received a COVID-19 vaccine. The V gene is TRBV6-5, the J gene TRBJ1-2; TRBD1 matches 11 bases. The CDR3 region has the DNA TGTGCCAGCAGTTCGGGACAGGGGGGGAACTATGGCTACACCTTC. Amino acid sequence: CASSSGQGGNYGYTF.